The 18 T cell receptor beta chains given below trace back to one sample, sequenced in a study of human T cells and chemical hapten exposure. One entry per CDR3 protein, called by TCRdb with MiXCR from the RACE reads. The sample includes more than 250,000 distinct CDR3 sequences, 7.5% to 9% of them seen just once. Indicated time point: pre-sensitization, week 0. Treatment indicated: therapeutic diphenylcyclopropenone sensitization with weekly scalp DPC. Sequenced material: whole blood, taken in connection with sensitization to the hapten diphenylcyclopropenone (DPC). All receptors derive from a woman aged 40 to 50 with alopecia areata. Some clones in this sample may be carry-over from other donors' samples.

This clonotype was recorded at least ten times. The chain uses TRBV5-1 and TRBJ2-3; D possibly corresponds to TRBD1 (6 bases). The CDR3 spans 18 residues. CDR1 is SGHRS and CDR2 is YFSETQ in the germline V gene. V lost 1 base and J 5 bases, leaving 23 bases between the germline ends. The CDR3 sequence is CASSLFPQGSLAGDTQYF. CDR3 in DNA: TGCGCCAGCAGCTTGTTTCCACAGGGCTCTCTGGCAGGAGATACGCAGTATTTT.

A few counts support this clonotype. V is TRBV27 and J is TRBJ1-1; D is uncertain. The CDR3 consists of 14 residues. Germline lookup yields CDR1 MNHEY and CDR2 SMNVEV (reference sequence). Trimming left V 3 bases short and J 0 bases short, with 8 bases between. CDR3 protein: CASSFRAMNTEAFF. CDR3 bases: TGTGCCAGCAGTTTTCGGGCCATGAACACTGAAGCTTTCTTT.

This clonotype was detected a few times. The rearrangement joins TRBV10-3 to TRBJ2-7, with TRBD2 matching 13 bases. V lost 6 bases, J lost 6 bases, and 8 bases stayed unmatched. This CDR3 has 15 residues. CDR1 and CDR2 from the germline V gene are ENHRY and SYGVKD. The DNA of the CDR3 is TGTGCCATCAGGGATCCGGGACTAGCGGGACCCGAGCAGTACTTC. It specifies CAIRDPGLAGPEQYF.

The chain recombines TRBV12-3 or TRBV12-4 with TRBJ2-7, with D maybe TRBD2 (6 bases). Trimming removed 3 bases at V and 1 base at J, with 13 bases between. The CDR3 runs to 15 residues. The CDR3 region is CASSLDGSASYEQYF. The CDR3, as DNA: TGTGCCAGCAGTTTGGACGGGAGTGCATCCTACGAGCAGTACTTC.

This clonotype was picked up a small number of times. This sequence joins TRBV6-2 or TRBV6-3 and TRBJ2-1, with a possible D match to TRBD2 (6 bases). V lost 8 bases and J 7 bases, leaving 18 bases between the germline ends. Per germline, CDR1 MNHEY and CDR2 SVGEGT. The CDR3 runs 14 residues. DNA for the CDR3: TGTGCCAGCTACAACCTCGGGGGTAAAAATGAGCAGTTCTTC. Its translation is CASYNLGGKNEQFF.

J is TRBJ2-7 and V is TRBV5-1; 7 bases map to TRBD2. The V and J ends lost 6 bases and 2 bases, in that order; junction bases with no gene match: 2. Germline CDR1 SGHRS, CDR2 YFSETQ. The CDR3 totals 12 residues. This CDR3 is CASTAGAYEQYF. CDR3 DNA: TGCGCCAGCACCGCGGGGGCCTACGAGCAGTACTTC.

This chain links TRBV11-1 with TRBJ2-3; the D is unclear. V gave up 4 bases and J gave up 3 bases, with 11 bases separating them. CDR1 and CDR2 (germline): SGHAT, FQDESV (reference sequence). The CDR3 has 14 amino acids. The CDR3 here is CASSSSSGTDTQYF. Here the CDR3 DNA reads TGTGCCAGCAGCTCCTCGTCCGGGACAGATACGCAGTATTTT.

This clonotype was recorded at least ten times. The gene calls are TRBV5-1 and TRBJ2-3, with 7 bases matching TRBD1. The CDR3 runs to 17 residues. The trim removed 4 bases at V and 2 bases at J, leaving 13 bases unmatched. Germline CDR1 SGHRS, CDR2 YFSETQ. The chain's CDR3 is CASSPQTGFSLTDTQYF. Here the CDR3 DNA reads TGCGCCAGCAGCCCCCAGACAGGGTTCTCCCTCACAGATACGCAGTATTTT.

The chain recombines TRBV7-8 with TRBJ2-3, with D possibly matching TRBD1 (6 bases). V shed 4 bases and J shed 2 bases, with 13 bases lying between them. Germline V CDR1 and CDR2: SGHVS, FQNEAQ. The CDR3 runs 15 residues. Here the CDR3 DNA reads TGTGCCAGCAGCTCCCCGGGACACCCCACAGATACGCAGTATTTT. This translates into CASSSPGHPTDTQYF.

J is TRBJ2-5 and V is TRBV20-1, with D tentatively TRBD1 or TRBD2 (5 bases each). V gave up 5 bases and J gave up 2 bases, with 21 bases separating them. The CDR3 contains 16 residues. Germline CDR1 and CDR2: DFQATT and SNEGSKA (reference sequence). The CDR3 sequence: CSACQRGRVPQETQYF. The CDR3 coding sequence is TGCAGTGCTTGCCAGAGGGGCAGAGTGCCTCAAGAGACCCAGTACTTC.

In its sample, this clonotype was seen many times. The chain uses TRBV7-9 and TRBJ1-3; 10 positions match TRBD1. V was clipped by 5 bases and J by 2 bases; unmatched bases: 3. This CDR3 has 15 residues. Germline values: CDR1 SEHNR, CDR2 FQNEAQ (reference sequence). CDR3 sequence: CASSHGQGAGNTIYF. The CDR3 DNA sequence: TGTGCCAGCAGCCACGGACAGGGGGCTGGAAACACCATATATTTT.

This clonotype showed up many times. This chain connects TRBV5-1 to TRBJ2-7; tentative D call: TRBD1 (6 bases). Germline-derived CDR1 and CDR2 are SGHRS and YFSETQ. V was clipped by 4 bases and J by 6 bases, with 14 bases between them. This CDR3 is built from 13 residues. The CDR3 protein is CASSLGHVGEQYF. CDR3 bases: TGCGCCAGCAGCCTGGGACACGTCGGCGAGCAGTACTTC.

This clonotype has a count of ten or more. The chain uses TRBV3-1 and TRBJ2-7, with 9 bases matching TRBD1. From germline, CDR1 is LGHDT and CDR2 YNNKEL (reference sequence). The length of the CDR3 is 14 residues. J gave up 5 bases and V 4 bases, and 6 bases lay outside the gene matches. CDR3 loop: CASSPGTGMHEQYF. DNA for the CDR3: TGTGCCAGCAGCCCGGGGACAGGGATGCACGAGCAGTACTTC.

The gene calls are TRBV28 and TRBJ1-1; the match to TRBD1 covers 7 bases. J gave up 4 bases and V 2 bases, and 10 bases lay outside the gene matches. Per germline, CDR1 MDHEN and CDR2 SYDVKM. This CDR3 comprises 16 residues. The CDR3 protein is CASSLNQGGAFTEAFF. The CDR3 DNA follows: TGTGCCAGCAGTTTAAACCAAGGGGGCGCTTTCACTGAAGCTTTCTTT.

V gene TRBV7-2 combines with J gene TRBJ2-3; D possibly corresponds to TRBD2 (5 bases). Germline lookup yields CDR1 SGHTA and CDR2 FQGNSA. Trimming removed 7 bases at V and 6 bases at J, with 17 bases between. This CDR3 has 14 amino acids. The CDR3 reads CASTRGGRADTQYF. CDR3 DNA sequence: TGTGCCAGCACCCGGGGTGGTCGGGCGGATACGCAGTATTTT.

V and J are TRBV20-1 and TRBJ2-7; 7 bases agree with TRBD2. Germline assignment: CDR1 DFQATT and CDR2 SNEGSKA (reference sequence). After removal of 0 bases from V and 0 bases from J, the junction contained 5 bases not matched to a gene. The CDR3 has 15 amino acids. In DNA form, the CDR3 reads TGCAGTGCTAGAGATAGCGGGTGGAGCTCCTACGAGCAGTACTTC. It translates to CSARDSGWSSYEQYF.

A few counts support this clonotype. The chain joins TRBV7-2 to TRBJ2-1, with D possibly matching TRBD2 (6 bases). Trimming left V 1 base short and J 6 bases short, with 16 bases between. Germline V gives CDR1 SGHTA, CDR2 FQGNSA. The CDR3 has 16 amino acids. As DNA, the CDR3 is TGTGCCAGCAGCTTAGATTTAATCGGGAGCCGCAATGAGCAGTTCTTC. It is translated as CASSLDLIGSRNEQFF.

As DNA, the CDR3 is TGTGCCAGCAGCTTGAATAACAGGGAAGGAGAGCAGTTCTTC. This encodes CASSLNNREGEQFF. The chain couples TRBV9 to TRBJ2-1; perhaps TRBD1 as D (6 bases). Germline V gene data show CDR1 as SGDLS and CDR2 as YYNGEE. This CDR3 has 14 amino acids. V gave up 4 bases and J gave up 10 bases, with 18 bases separating them.